The 9 T cell receptor beta chains below were found in one sample sequenced in a study of regulatory T cells in long-lasting Graves disease (dated by TCRdb to about 2021). The time point label, as the study defines it: newly diagnosed GD, antithyroid drugs for less than 3 months. For both TCR sequencing and RNA sequencing, RNA was extracted from PBMCs in TRIzol. The library was made by multiplex PCR. The sequencer listed for this sample is Illumina HiSeq 4000. iRepertoire HTBI primers and Arm-PCR amplification of CDR3 regions were used to construct TCR beta libraries. TCRdb trimmed public reads at Q25 via fastp, called clones via MiXCR and kept in-frame beta chains. CDR3 protein duplicates are merged, each entry listing the most common genes and DNA. In this sample the table shows 250,000 to 300,000 distinct CDR3 sequences, about 18% of which occur a single time. The leading ten clones occupy 14% of the sample.

These data also formed part of another study, on T cells in Graves' hyperthyroidism and ophthalmopathy.

The sequencing here drew on peripheral blood mononuclear cells (PBMCs), taken at new diagnosis, from a patient treated with antithyroid drugs. The receptor source for this set is a woman aged 30 to 39 with Graves disease. Donor details come from another sample of the same person, matched by shared clones.

This clonotype was seen at least ten times. CDR3 amino acids: CASSYSRQLNTEAFF. The CDR3 DNA follows: TGTGCCAGCAGTTACTCGAGGCAACTGAACACTGAAGCTTTCTTT. This rearrangement joins TRBV6-2 or TRBV6-3 to TRBJ1-1; no reliable D call. Germline loops: CDR1 MNHEY, CDR2 SVGEGT. The CDR3 spans 15 residues. V lost 0 bases and J 0 bases, leaving 8 bases between the germline ends.

The sample holds many counts of this clonotype. This chain links TRBV6-5 with TRBJ1-2, with 8 bases lining up with TRBD1. Germline V gives CDR1 MNHEY, CDR2 SVGAGI. The J segment lost 1 base and the V segment lost 0 bases, leaving 16 bases of the junction unmatched. The CDR3 is 20 residues long. The CDR3 here is CASSYSRVGTGGNSNYGYTF. The CDR3 DNA sequence: TGTGCCAGCAGTTACTCGAGGGTCGGGACAGGAGGCAATAGTAACTATGGCTACACCTTC.

This clonotype was counted at least ten times. Sequence at one end of the junction differs from germline and may be a read error. This chain joins TRBV13 and TRBJ2-7; D ambiguous. The germline V gene has CDR1 PRHDT and CDR2 FYEKMQ (reference sequence). The CDR3 spans 11 residues. The CDR3 DNA sequence: TGTGCCAGCATCTCGGGCTACGAGCAGCACTTC. This encodes CASISGYEQHF.

In regard to this clonotype: Since a much larger clone is just one base distant, this may be a read error. The rearrangement links TRBV29-1 to TRBJ2-7, with D maybe TRBD1 (7 bases). Germline V gives CDR1 SQVTM, CDR2 ANQGSEA. Trimming pared 3 bases from V and 2 bases from J, leaving 11 bases between. The CDR3 extends over 13 amino acids. The CDR3, as DNA: TGCAGCGTTGAGGGGGGACAGCCCTACGAGCAGTACTTC. Its translation is CSVEGGQPYEQYF.

This clonotype showed up many times. The chain carries TRBV11-3 and TRBJ2-1; weak D call: TRBD1 (5 bases). The V gene's germline CDR1 is SGHNT and CDR2 YENEEA. This CDR3 has 15 amino acids. V dropped 5 bases and J dropped 8 bases, with 19 bases sitting between them. CDR3 coding DNA: TGTGCCAGCAGCCCGGGTTTAGCAGGGCGGTATGAGCAGTTCTTC. Translating it yields CASSPGLAGRYEQFF.

In the case of this clonotype: An end of the junction differs from the germline gene, which may be a read error. The chain uses TRBV12-3 or TRBV12-4 and TRBJ2-1, with D perhaps matching TRBD2 (5 bases). The length of the CDR3 is 13 residues. The CDR3 is CATSAVASLEQFF. The DNA for the CDR3 is TGTGCCACCAGTGCCGTCGCTAGCCTTGAGCAGTTCTTC.

This clonotype was counted ten times or more. The chain joins TRBV19 to TRBJ1-2; the D gene is possibly TRBD1 (5 bases). The V gene lost 5 bases and the J gene lost 4 bases, with 11 bases spanning the gap. The CDR3 sequence is 13 residues long. CDR1 is LNHDA, CDR2 SQIVND, per germline (reference sequence). For the CDR3, the DNA is TGTGCCAGTAGTGTGGGACCGATCTATGGCTACACCTTC. Translated: CASSVGPIYGYTF.

There are a few counts of this clonotype. The chain has TRBV5-4 and TRBJ1-2; no clear D. The V and J ends lost 6 bases and 4 bases respectively, with 16 bases between them. The CDR3 totals 14 residues. Germline CDR1 and CDR2: SGHNT and YYREEE (reference sequence). The CDR3 bases are TGTGCCAGCACCGGCCCCGCAGGCGCCTATGGCTACACCTTC. It encodes CASTGPAGAYGYTF.

In this sample, this clonotype turned up many times. The chain combines TRBV7-8 with TRBJ1-1; D is ambiguous. Per the germline V gene, CDR1 is SGHVS and CDR2 is FQNEAQ. V lost 5 bases and J 1 base, leaving 17 bases between the germline ends. The CDR3 length is 16 residues. CDR3 sequence reads: CASSPVRPTPNTEAFF. Here the CDR3 DNA reads TGTGCCAGCAGCCCCGTAAGGCCGACACCGAACACTGAAGCTTTCTTT.